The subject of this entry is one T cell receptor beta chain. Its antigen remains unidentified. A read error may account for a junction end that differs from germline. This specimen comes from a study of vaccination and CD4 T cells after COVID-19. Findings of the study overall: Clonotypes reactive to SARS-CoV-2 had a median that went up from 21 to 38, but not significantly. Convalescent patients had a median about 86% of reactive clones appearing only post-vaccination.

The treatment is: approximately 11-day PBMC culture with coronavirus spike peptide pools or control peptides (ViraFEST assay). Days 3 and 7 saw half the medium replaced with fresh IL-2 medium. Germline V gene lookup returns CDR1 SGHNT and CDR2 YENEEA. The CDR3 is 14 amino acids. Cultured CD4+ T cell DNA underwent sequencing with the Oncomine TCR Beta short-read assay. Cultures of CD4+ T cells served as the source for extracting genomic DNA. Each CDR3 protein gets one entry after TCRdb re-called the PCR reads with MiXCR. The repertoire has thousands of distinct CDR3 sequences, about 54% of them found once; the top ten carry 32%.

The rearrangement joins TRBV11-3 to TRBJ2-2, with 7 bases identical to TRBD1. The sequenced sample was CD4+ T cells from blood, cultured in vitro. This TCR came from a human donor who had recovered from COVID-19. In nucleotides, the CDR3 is TGTGCCGGCAGCGCCCCCGACAGGGACGGGGAGCTGTTTTTT. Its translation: CAGSAPDRDGELFF.